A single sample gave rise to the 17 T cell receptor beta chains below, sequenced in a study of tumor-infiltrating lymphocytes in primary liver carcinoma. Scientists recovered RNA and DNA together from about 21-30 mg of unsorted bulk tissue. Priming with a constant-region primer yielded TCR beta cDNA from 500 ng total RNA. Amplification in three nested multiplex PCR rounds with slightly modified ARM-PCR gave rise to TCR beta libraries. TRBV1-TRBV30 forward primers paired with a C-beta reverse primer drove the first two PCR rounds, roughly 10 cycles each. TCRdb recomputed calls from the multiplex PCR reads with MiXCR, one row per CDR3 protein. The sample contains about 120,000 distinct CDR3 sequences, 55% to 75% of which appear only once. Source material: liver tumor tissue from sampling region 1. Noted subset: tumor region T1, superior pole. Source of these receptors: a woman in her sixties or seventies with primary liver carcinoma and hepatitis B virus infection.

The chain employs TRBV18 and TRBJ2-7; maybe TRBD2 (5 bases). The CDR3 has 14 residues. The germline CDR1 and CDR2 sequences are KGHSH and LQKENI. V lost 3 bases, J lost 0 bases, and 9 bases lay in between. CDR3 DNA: TGTGCCAGCTCACCGGCTAGCCTCTCCTACGAGCAGTACTTC. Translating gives CASSPASLSYEQYF.

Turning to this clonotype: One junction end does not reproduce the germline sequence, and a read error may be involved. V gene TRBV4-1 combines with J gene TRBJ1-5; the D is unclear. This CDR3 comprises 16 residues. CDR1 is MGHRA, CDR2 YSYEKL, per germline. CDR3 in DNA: TGCGCCAGCAGCGCGACTGACGGGTCCCTCAATCATCCCCAGCATTTT. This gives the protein CASSATDGSLNHPQHF.

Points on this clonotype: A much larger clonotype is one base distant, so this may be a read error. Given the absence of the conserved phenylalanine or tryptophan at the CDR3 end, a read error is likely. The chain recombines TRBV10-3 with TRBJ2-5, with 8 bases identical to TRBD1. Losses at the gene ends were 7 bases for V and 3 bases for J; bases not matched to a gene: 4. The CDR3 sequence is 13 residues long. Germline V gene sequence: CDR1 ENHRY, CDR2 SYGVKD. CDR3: CAITPDREETQYL. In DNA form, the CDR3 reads TGTGCCATCACCCCGGACAGGGAAGAGACCCAGTACTTA.

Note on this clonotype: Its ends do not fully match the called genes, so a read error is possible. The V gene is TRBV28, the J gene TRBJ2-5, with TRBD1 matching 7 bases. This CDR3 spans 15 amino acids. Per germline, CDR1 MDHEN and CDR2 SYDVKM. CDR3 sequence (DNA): TGTGCCAGCAGGACCCAGGACAGGTACCAAGAGACCCGGTACTTC. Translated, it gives CASRTQDRYQETRYF.

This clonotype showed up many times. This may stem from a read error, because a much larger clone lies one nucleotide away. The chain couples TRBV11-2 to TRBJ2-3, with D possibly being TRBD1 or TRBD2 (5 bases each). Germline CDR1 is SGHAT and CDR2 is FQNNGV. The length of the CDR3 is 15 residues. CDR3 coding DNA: TGTGCCAGCAGCTTAGATCGGGGCCGCACAGATACGCAGTGTTTT. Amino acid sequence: CASSLDRGRTDTQCF.

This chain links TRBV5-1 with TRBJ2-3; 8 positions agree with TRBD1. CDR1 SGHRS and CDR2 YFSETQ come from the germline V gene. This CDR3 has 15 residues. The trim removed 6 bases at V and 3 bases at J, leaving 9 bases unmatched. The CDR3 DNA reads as TGCGCCAGCACCACTCAGGGGGCATCGACAGATACGCAGTATTTT. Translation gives CASTTQGASTDTQYF.

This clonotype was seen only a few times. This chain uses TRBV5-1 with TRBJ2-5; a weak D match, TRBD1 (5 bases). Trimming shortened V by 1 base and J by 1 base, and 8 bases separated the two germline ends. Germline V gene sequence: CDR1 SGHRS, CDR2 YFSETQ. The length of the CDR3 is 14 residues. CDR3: CASSLTGIQETQYF. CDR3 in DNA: TGCGCCAGCAGCTTGACAGGCATCCAAGAGACCCAGTACTTC.

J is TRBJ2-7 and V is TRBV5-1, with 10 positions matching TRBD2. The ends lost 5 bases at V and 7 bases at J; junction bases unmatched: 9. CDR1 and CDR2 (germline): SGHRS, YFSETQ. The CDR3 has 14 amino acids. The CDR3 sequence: CASRGTSGIHEQYF. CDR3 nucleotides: TGCGCCAGCAGGGGCACTAGCGGGATCCATGAGCAGTACTTC. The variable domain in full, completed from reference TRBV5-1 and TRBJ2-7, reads KAGVTQTPRYLIKTRGQQVTLSCSPISGHRSVSWYQQTPGQGLQFLFEYFSETQRNKGNFPGRFSGRQFSNSRSEMNVSTLELGDSALYLCASRGTSGIHEQYFGPGTRLTVT.

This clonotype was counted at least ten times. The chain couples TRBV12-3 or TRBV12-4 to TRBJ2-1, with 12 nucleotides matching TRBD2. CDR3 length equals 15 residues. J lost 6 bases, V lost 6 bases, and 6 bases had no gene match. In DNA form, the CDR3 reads TGTGCCAGCAGGTTGACTAGCGGGAGTAGCAATGAGCAGTTCTTC. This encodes CASRLTSGSSNEQFF.

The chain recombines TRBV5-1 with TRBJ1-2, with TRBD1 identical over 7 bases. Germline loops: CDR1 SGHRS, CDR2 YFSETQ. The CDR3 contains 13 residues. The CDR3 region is CTIRSTGDHGYTF. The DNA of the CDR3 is TGCACCATCAGGTCAACAGGGGACCATGGCTACACCTTC.

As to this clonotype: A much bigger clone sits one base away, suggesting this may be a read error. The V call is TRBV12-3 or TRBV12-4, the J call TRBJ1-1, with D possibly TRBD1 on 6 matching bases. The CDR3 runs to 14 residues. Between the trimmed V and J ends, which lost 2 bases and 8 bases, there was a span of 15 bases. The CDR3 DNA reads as TGTGCCAGCAGTTTAAGGGGGGCAGGTTTCGAAGCTTTCTTT. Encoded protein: CASSLRGAGFEAFF.

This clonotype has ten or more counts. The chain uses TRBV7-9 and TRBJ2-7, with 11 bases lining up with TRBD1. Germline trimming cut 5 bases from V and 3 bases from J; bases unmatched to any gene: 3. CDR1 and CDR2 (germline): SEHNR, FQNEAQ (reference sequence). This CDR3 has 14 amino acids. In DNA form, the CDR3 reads TGTGCCAGCAGCCGGACAGGGGGCGACTACGAGCAGTACTTC. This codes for CASSRTGGDYEQYF. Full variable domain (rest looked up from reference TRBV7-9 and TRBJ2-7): DTGVSQNPRHKITKRGQNVTFRCDPISEHNRLYWYRQTLGQGPEFLTYFQNEAQLEKSRLLSDRFSAERPKGSFSTLEIQRTEQGDSAMYLCASSRTGGDYEQYFGPGTRLTVT.

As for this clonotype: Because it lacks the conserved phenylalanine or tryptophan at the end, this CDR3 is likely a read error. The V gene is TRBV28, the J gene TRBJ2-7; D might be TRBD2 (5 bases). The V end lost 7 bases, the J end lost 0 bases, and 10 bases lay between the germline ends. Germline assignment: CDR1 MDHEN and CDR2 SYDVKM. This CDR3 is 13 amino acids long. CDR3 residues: CASNGGLSYEQYS. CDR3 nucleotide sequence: TGTGCCAGCAACGGAGGTCTCTCCTACGAGCAGTACTCC.

The CDR3 loop reads CSAPRGGSETQYF. CDR3 DNA: TGCAGTGCTCCCCGGGGGGGGTCGGAGACCCAGTACTTC. The chain joins TRBV20-1 to TRBJ2-5; 8 nucleotides agree with TRBD2. This CDR3 has 13 residues. Germline assignment: CDR1 DFQATT and CDR2 SNEGSKA (reference sequence). After removal of 5 bases from V and 5 bases from J, the junction contained 7 bases not matched to a gene.

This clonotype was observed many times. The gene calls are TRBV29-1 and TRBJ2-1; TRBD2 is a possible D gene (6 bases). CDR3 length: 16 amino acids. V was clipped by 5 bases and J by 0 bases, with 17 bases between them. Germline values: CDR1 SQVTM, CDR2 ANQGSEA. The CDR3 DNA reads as TGCAGCGTTCCCATGGAGGGCGGGATCTCCTACAATGAGCAGTTCTTC. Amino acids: CSVPMEGGISYNEQFF.

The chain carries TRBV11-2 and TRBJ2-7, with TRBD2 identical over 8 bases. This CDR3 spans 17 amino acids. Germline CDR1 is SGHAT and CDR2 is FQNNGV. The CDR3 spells CVNSLVFSREVPYEQYF. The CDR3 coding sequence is TGTGTCAACAGCTTAGTTTTCTCGCGGGAGGTTCCCTACGAGCAGTACTTC. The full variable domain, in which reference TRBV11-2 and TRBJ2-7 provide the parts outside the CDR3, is EAGVAQSPRYKIIEKRQSVAFWCNPISGHATLYWYQQILGQGPKLLIQFQNNGVVDDSQLPKDRFSAERLKGVDSTLKIQPAKLEDSAVYLCVNSLVFSREVPYEQYFGPGTRLTVT.

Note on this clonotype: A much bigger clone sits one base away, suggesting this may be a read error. The CDR3 bases are TGTGCCAGCAGTTACGGGACAGGGGCGGGGGTTGATGGCTACACCTTC. Translated: CASSYGTGAGVDGYTF. The chain combines TRBV28 with TRBJ1-2, with 10 bases that match TRBD1. The V and J ends lost 4 bases and 6 bases, in that order; junction bases with no gene match: 11. CDR1 and CDR2 (germline): MDHEN, SYDVKM. This CDR3 region has 16 residues.